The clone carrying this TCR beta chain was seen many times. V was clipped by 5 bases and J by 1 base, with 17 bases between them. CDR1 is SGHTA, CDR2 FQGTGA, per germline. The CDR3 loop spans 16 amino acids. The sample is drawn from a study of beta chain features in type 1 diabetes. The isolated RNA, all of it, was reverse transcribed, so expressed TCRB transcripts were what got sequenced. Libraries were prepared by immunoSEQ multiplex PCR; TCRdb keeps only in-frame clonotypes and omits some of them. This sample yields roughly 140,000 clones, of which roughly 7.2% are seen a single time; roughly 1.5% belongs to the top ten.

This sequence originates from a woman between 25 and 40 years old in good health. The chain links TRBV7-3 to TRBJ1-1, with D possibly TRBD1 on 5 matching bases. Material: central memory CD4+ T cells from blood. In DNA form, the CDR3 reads TGTGCCAGCAGCCCCAATCCAGGGCCTGGGAACACTGAAGCTTTCTTT. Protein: CASSPNPGPGNTEAFF.